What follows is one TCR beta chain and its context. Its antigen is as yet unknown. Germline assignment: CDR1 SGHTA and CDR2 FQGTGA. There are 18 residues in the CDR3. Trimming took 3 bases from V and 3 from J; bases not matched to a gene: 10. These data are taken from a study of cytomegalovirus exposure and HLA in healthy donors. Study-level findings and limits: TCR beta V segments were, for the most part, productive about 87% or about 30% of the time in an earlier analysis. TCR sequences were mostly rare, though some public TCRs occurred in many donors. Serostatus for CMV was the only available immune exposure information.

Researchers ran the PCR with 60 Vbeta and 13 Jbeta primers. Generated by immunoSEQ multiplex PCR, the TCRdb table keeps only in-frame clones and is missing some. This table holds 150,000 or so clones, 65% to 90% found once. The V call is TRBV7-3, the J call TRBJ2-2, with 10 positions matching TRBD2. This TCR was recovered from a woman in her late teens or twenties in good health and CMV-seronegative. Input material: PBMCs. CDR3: CASSFGASGRRDTGELFF. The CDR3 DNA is TGTGCCAGCAGCTTCGGGGCTAGCGGGAGACGAGACACCGGGGAGCTGTTTTTT.